This T cell receptor gamma chain came from a study of human gamma delta and Vdelta1 T cells (dated by TCRdb to the late 2010s). Background for the entire study: In this study, the researchers looked at Delta One T cells, which are Vd1+ gamma-delta T cells, to see how well they work as cytotoxic effectors against acute myeloid leukemia.

The protocol used for the library was PCR. Sequenced on an Illumina MiSeq. TCRdb reanalyzed the public reads with the CATT caller, and identical DNA sequences were merged afterwards. The sample profile shows 7,000 to 10,000 gamma-chain clones; 45% of them were found once. The ten most abundant clones make up about 2.4% of the sample. The study at large found these results: Delta One T cells were reported to be polyclonal and to show broad cytotoxic targeting of acute myeloid leukemia.

Taken from cysteine to phenylalanine, the CDR3 has 13 residues. The DNA shown is the 39-base CDR3, in frame from base 1. CDR1 and CDR2 are read off the germline V gene as EGSNGY and YDSYNSKV. Germline trimming: 2 bases from V, 5 bases from J; junction bases outside gene matches: 2. A note on this clone: Its recognized antigen is unknown. No per-base quality is available; no much larger clone lies one base away. The same CDR3 can be traced to other DNA sequences in this sample.

This receptor was taken from a human donor in good health. The specimen was Vdelta1 gamma-delta T cells from blood grown in culture (DOT cells). What the cell subset or site label conveys for this sample: Delta One T cells, in vitro expanded/differentiated Vd1+ gamma-delta T cells. The chain joins TRGV2 to TRGJP2. The CDR3 has the sequence CATWDDSDWIKTF. The nucleotide sequence is given as TGTGCCACCTGGGACGACAGTGATTGGATCAAGACGTTT.